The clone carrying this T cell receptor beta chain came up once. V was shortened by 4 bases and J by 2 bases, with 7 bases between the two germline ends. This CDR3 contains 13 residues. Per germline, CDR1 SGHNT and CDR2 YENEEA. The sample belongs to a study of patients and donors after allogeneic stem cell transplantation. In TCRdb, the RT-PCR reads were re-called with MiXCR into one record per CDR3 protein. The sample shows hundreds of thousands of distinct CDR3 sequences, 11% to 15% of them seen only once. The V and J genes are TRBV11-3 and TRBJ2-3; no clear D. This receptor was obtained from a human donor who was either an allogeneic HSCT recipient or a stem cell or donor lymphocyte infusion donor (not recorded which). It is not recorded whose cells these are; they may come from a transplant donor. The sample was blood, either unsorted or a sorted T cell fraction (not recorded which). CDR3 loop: CASSSPYTDTQYF. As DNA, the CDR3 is TGTGCCAGCAGCTCCCCGTACACAGATACGCAGTATTTT.